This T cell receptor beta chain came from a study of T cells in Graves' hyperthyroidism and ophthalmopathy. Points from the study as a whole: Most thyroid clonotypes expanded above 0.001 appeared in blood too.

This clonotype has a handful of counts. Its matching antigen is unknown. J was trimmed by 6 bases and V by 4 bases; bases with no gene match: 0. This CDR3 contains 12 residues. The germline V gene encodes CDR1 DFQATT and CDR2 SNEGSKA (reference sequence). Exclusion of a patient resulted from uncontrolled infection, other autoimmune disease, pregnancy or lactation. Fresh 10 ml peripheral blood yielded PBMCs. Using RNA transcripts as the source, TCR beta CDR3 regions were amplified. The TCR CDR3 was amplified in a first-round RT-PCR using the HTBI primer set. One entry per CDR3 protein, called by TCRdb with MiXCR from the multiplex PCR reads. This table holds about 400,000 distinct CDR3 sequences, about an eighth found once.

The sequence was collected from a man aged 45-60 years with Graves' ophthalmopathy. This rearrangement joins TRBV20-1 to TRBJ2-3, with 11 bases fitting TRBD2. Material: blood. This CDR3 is CSATSGRDTQYF. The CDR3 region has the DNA TGCAGTGCTACTAGCGGGAGGGATACGCAGTATTTT.